These T cell receptor beta chains were read from a single sample in a study of identical twins. TCRdb re-called the 5' RACE reads through MiXCR, storing one row per CDR3 protein. The sample carries 570,000 or so distinct CDR3 sequences, approximately 9.6% recorded once. These data were likewise used in another study, on yellow fever vaccine responses in identical twins.

Sequenced: PBMCs. These receptor sequences come from a woman younger than 30 in good health. CDR3s include the opening cysteine and the closing phenylalanine or tryptophan. A D gene is named only where the DNA matches it firmly. Some rows have no size entry. The others give once, few or many, or a class for an expanded clone.

cdr3_length,j_call,v_call,clone_size,d_call,cdr3_aa,cdr3_nt
13,TRBJ2-5,TRBV29-1,NA,NA,CSVVPGVVETQYF,TGCAGCGTCGTACCAGGGGTTGTGGAGACCCAGTACTTC
12,TRBJ2-7,TRBV6-1,many,NA,CAMTGESHEQYF,TGTGCCATGACGGGAGAATCTCACGAGCAGTACTTC
16,TRBJ2-7,TRBV6-5,NA,TRBD1,CASSSNRDRTSYEQYF,TGTGCCAGCAGTTCCAACCGGGACAGAACCAGCTACGAGCAGTACTTC
13,TRBJ2-1,TRBV4-1,few,NA,CASSQTLYNEQFF,TGCGCCAGCAGCCAAACGCTCTACAATGAGCAGTTCTTC
14,TRBJ2-2,TRBV7-2,many,NA,CASSSERRSGELFF,TGTGCCAGCAGCTCCGAGCGACGGTCCGGGGAGCTGTTTTTT
15,TRBJ2-7,TRBV7-8,many,NA,CASSFSGQLNYEQYF,TGTGCCAGCAGCTTTTCCGGACAGCTGAACTACGAGCAGTACTTC
17,TRBJ2-3,TRBV4-3,few,NA,CASSQDPVASSFDTQYF,TGCGCCAGCAGCCAAGATCCTGTGGCTAGTTCCTTTGATACGCAGTATTTT
14,TRBJ2-1,TRBV23-1,NA,TRBD2,CASSQPGLVNEQFF,TGCGCCAGCAGTCAACCGGGACTAGTAAATGAGCAGTTCTTC
12,TRBJ1-1,TRBV19,few,NA,CASTLTAFEAFF,TGTGCCAGTACTCTGACAGCGTTTGAAGCTTTCTTT
18,TRBJ2-2,TRBV2,NA,TRBD2,CTSSLYAGLAGLTGELFF,TGTACCAGCAGTCTCTACGCGGGACTAGCGGGGTTAACCGGGGAGCTGTTTTTT
17,TRBJ2-1,TRBV20-1,NA,TRBD2,CCARLRAGGSSYNEQFF,TGCTGTGCCCGGTTAAGGGCCGGCGGGAGCTCCTACAATGAGCAGTTCTTC
18,TRBJ2-3,TRBV11-1,NA,NA,CASSPGKLQETSTDTQYF,TGTGCCAGCAGCCCAGGAAAATTGCAGGAGACTAGCACAGATACGCAGTATTTT
12,TRBJ2-2,TRBV12-3/TRBV12-4,few,NA,CASSLREGELFF,TGTGCCAGCAGTTTAAGGGAAGGGGAGCTGTTTTTT
15,TRBJ1-2,TRBV6-5,few,TRBD1,CASSYRGQLNYGYTF,TGTGCCAGCAGTTACAGGGGACAGTTAAACTATGGCTACACCTTC
16,TRBJ2-7,TRBV7-2,few,NA,CASSLAIAGASYEQYF,TGTGCCAGCAGCTTAGCTATCGCAGGGGCCAGCTACGAGCAGTACTTC
14,TRBJ2-5,TRBV5-1,few,TRBD1,CASSVRDSQETQYF,TGCGCCAGCAGCGTCCGGGACAGCCAAGAGACCCAGTACTTC
12,TRBJ2-7,TRBV2,few,NA,CASSVSGYEQYF,TGTGCCAGCAGCGTATCCGGCTACGAGCAGTACTTC
13,TRBJ2-7,TRBV5-1,NA,NA,CASSFGLGYEQYF,TGCGCCAGCAGCTTCGGATTAGGCTACGAGCAGTACTTC
15,TRBJ2-7,TRBV27,many,TRBD2,CASSLLAGPPYEQYF,TGTGCCAGCAGTCTACTAGCGGGTCCTCCCTACGAGCAGTACTTC
17,TRBJ2-7,TRBV20-1,NA,TRBD1,CSARGTGGVLAPYEQYF,TGCAGTGCTAGAGGGACAGGGGGCGTCCTAGCCCCCTACGAGCAGTACTTC
16,TRBJ2-1,TRBV12-5,many,NA,CASGLPPARGSHLEFF,TGTGCTAGTGGTTTGCCACCGGCTCGGGGATCCCATTTGGAGTTCTTC
13,TRBJ2-1,TRBV11-2,few,TRBD2,CASSLGREGEQFF,TGTGCCAGCAGCTTGGGCAGGGAGGGTGAGCAGTTCTTC